A single sample is the source of the 27 T cell receptor beta chains below, sequenced in a study of T cells expressing NK-cell markers. TCRdb re-called the 5' RACE reads and shows each CDR3 protein once, DNA omitted. This repertoire includes 350,000 to 450,000 distinct CDR3 sequences. The sample taken for sequencing was blood T cells: a sorted CD56 or NKG2C T cell subset, CD4+ or CD8+ T cells, or bulk PBMC T cells (not recorded which). All receptors derive from a man aged 18-69 years in good health.

The chain combines TRBV19 with TRBJ2-7; the TCRdb call, TRBD1, lacks DNA for checking. The CDR3 runs 14 residues. Germline V gives CDR1 LNHDA, CDR2 SQIVND (reference sequence). The CDR3 here is CASSLFRDSSEQYF.

The gene calls are TRBV7-9 and TRBJ2-1. The length of the CDR3 is 15 residues. In germline, CDR1 is SEHNR, CDR2 FQNEAQ (reference sequence). The CDR3 loop reads CASSLVGDQYNEQFF.

The chain couples TRBV10-3 to TRBJ1-5. In germline, CDR1 is ENHRY, CDR2 SYGVKD. This CDR3 is built from 13 residues. The CDR3 sequence is CAISGEVNQPQHF.

The chain has TRBV5-1 and TRBJ2-7. The CDR3 has 14 amino acids. Per germline, CDR1 SGHRS and CDR2 YFSETQ. CDR3 loop: CASSLASRVDEQYF.

This chain connects TRBV6-4 to TRBJ2-1; checking the TCRdb D call of TRBD1 is not possible without DNA. This CDR3 has 15 residues. Germline assignment: CDR1 MRHNA and CDR2 SNTAGT. The CDR3 loop is CASSLFGTSYNEQFF.

The rearrangement links TRBV7-3 to TRBJ2-5; the TCRdb call, TRBD1, lacks DNA for checking. There are 16 residues in the CDR3. Germline V gene data show CDR1 as SGHTA and CDR2 as FQGTGA. The CDR3 region is CASSPQPPGQQETQYF.

The chain recombines TRBV18 with TRBJ2-1; the D gene TCRdb calls, TRBD2, cannot be checked with no DNA. The V gene's germline CDR1 is KGHSH and CDR2 LQKENI. The CDR3 runs 14 residues. The CDR3 reads CASSGLAAPYEQFF.

CDR3 loop: CSARRGHLMPFTDTQYF. V and J are TRBV20-1 and TRBJ2-3; absent DNA, TCRdb's TRBD1 call cannot be checked. CDR1 and CDR2 (germline): DFQATT, SNEGSKA (reference sequence). The CDR3 spans 17 residues.

This chain uses TRBV2 with TRBJ2-7. The CDR3 loop spans 14 amino acids. The germline V gene has CDR1 SNHLY and CDR2 FYNNEI. CDR3 residues: CASRGLQGAYEQYF.

The genes are TRBV12-3 or TRBV12-4 and TRBJ2-1; TCRdb reports TRBD1, a call that lacks DNA to check it against. The CDR3 consists of 16 residues. The CDR3 here is CASSHSDRDMNNEQFF.

The genes are TRBV5-1 and TRBJ2-7. The CDR3 length is 14 residues. Germline V gene sequence: CDR1 SGHRS, CDR2 YFSETQ. The CDR3: CASSFSLITYEQYF.

This rearrangement joins TRBV28 to TRBJ2-3; the TCRdb call, TRBD1, lacks DNA for checking. This CDR3 spans 13 amino acids. Germline CDR1 reads MDHEN; CDR2 reads SYDVKM. CDR3 sequence reads: CASSLPGQPSQYF.

This chain links TRBV6-2 or TRBV6-3 with TRBJ2-1; TCRdb's D call, TRBD2, is unchecked because there is no DNA. This CDR3 comprises 16 residues. Germline V lookup: CDR1 MNHEY, CDR2 SVGEGT. This CDR3 is CASSYRSLLLTNEQFF.

The chain carries TRBV5-6 and TRBJ2-1; without DNA, the TCRdb call of TRBD1 cannot be checked. CDR3 length equals 12 residues. The germline V gene has CDR1 SGHDT and CDR2 YYEEEE. CDR3 loop: CASSYGAGEQFF.

V usage is TRBV7-9 and J usage is TRBJ2-3. The CDR3 loop spans 15 amino acids. Germline V gene sequence: CDR1 SEHNR, CDR2 FQNEAQ (reference sequence). CDR3 region: CASSLALRKKDTQYF. The full variable domain, with the rest looked up from reference TRBV7-9 and TRBJ2-3, is DTGVSQNPRHKITKRGQNVTFRCDPISEHNRLYWYRQTLGQGPEFLTYFQNEAQLEKSRLLSDRFSAERPKGSFSTLEIQRTEQGDSAMYLCASSLALRKKDTQYFGPGTRLTVL.

J is TRBJ2-5 and V is TRBV7-9; TCRdb's D call, TRBD2, is unchecked because there is no DNA. The CDR3 loop spans 16 amino acids. The germline V gene has CDR1 SEHNR and CDR2 FQNEAQ (reference sequence). The CDR3: CASSVGLAGGVETQYF.

The V and J genes are TRBV20-1 and TRBJ1-3; TCRdb gives TRBD1 as the D gene, but with no DNA this cannot be confirmed. The CDR3 length is 16 residues. Germline CDR1 DFQATT, CDR2 SNEGSKA (reference sequence). CDR3 amino acids: CSARDRNRGAGNTIYF.

This chain connects TRBV5-1 to TRBJ2-3; no DNA is available, so the TRBD2 call from TCRdb remains unchecked. This CDR3 region has 18 residues. CDR1 is SGHRS, CDR2 YFSETQ, per germline. The CDR3: CASSLGIYGGARTDTQYF.

The CDR3 loop reads CASSSRQTNQETQYF. The chain has TRBV5-4 and TRBJ2-5. Germline assignment: CDR1 SGHNT and CDR2 YYREEE (reference sequence). CDR3 length: 15 residues.

The chain carries TRBV5-4 and TRBJ2-1; no DNA is available, so the TRBD2 call from TCRdb remains unchecked. Germline lookup yields CDR1 SGHNT and CDR2 YYREEE (reference sequence). This CDR3 region has 15 residues. The CDR3 reads CASSPTSGSYNEQFF.

The rearrangement joins TRBV5-6 to TRBJ2-5; checking the TCRdb D call of TRBD1 is not possible without DNA. The CDR3 runs 15 residues. Looked up from germline, CDR1 is SGHDT and CDR2 is YYEEEE. The CDR3 protein is CASSPRGRVMETQYF.

CDR3 region: CASRRGEEKLFF. V and J are TRBV6-6 and TRBJ1-4; without DNA, the TCRdb call of TRBD1 cannot be checked. Germline values: CDR1 MNHNY, CDR2 SVGAGI (reference sequence). The CDR3 totals 12 residues.

The chain's CDR3 is CASRSTANTEAFF. The rearrangement uses TRBV5-1 and TRBJ1-1. The CDR3 sequence is 13 residues long. Germline V gene data show CDR1 as SGHRS and CDR2 as YFSETQ. Looking up the rest from reference TRBV5-1 and TRBJ1-1 gives the full variable domain: KAGVTQTPRYLIKTRGQQVTLSCSPISGHRSVSWYQQTPGQGLQFLFEYFSETQRNKGNFPGRFSGRQFSNSRSEMNVSTLELGDSALYLCASRSTANTEAFFGQGTRLTVV.

The gene calls are TRBV28 and TRBJ2-1; with no DNA, the TCRdb D assignment of TRBD2 cannot be verified. The V gene's germline CDR1 is MDHEN and CDR2 SYDVKM. The CDR3 totals 14 residues. CDR3: CASRKGLTYNEQFF.

The chain uses TRBV20-1 and TRBJ2-7; TCRdb lists TRBD1, though no DNA is available to test this call. Germline CDR1 DFQATT, CDR2 SNEGSKA (reference sequence). The CDR3 extends over 14 amino acids. The CDR3 sequence is CSAKFDRGRYEQYF.

The chain recombines TRBV10-3 with TRBJ2-7. Germline CDR1 and CDR2: ENHRY and SYGVKD. There are 14 residues in the CDR3. The CDR3 is CATLDVLGLYEQYF.

J is TRBJ2-1 and V is TRBV19; the TCRdb D gene call, TRBD2, has no DNA to confirm it. Germline CDR1 is LNHDA and CDR2 is SQIVND (reference sequence). The CDR3 consists of 16 residues. This chain's CDR3 is CASSIDSYRTYNEQFF.